This entry features one T cell receptor (beta chain) sequence. Its antigen is not known. The data derive from a study of lymphopenia after photon versus proton radiotherapy. Clones were read by immunoSEQ multiplex PCR, and TCRdb kept only the in-frame ones, dropping some. The data contain 65,000 to 75,000 clones, about nine tenths of them singletons. V lost 5 bases and J lost 1, with 16 bases in between. The CDR3 consists of 16 residues. The germline V gene has CDR1 SGHVS and CDR2 FNYEAQ. Whole-study findings and limits: Larger post-nadir TCR diversity loss correlated inversely with survival in deceased patients. Proton therapy kept repertoires fairly stable, unlike photons, which gained effector/memory cells. Oligoclonal CD8+ Temra expansion after nadir drove photon patients' diversity drop.

The sequence derives from a man older than 75 with esophageal cancer. This chain links TRBV7-6 with TRBJ2-3; maybe TRBD1 (5 bases). Sample: peripheral blood, taken from a patient treated with proton-based radiotherapy. In DNA form, the CDR3 reads TGTGCCAGCAGCGAAAGACAGAGTTGGCGCACAGATACGCAGTATTTT. This translates into CASSERQSWRTDTQYF.